This T cell receptor beta chain is drawn from a study of blood T cell repertoires in COVID-19 (dated by TCRdb to 2020 to 2022). A note on the overall study: Collaborator samples came from the United States, Italy and Spain and covered acute and convalescent phases of COVID-19. The repertoires were released in a freely available public database meant as a resource for research on the immune response to SARS-CoV-2. Samples came from the ongoing ImmuneRACE study (first 160 participants) plus 1,254 subjects from 6 global collaborators. Where HLA class I and class II types were available, the types were taken from metadata supplied by the sample provider, not from assay-based typing. The material from the prospective study consisted of cDNA or gDNA derived from T cells, B-cell-depleted T cells, or PBMCs. Sample metadata almost always included a de-identified subject ID, COVID-19 status, age in years and sex. The dataset comprised deeply sampled blood TCRbeta repertoires from subjects exposed to, actively infected with, or recovered from COVID-19.

Whole blood was collected in K2EDTA tubes by collaborating institutions according to the institutions' own protocols. For TCRbeta analysis, collaborators shipped samples in one of three forms: frozen whole blood, isolated PBMCs, or DNA extracted from either of those sample types. TCRbeta CDR3 regions were amplified from genomic DNA by means of the immunoSEQ Assay, a bias-controlled multiplex PCR. Per the authors' processing: The number of nucleated cells in each sample was estimated from the amplification of reference gene primers within the assay. To quantify the absolute abundance of each unique TCRbeta CDR3 rearrangement, sequence reads were collapsed and filtered. For each sample, productive Simpson clonality was calculated by taking the square root of Simpson's diversity index across productive rearrangements. The table was pulled from immuneACCESS by TCRdb, which kept in-frame rearrangements only. Such tables lose some clones; where checked, under half of the loss comes from unresolved V genes, and the rest has no known cause. V, J and clone size are those of that table, while D and trimming were read from the DNA. Across this sample there are approximately 68,000 clones, with 65% to 90% seen only once. About 16% of the sample comes from the top ten.

For this chain, trimming is 2 bases at the V end and 9 bases at the J end, and the number of junction bases without a gene match is 8. The CDR1 and CDR2 encoded by the germline V gene are SGHRS and YFSETQ. From the cysteine through the phenylalanine, the CDR3 covers 14 amino acids. Just the 42-base CDR3 DNA is kept, in frame starting at base 1. Note on this clone: The antigen it recognizes is unknown. Qualities for individual bases were not recorded, and no much larger clone is one base off.

Study-wide conclusions, independent of this receptor: How much clinical and demographic metadata was included differed by source and by participant, and the metadata was provided uncurated.

This clonotype was sampled from a man at least 80 years old with active COVID-19. The chain joins TRBV5-1 to TRBJ2-5; 9 bases in between match TRBD2. Sequenced sample: peripheral blood. The DNA is TGCGCCAGCAGCTTCTCTAGCGGGGTATCGGCCCAGTACTTC. Translated, it gives CASSFSSGVSAQYF.